Following are 10 T cell receptor beta chains from one sample sequenced in a study of a mutant IDH1 vaccine in newly diagnosed glioma. Time point given: week 35, safety follow-up. All doses held 300 ug of mutant IDH1 20-mer peptide, with topical imiquimod. Which antigens these TCRs recognize remains unknown. Produced via immunoSEQ multiplex PCR; TCRdb's table is partial and in-frame only. The table lists about 68,000 clones, roughly 84% of them singletons. This specimen was PBMCs, taken from a glioma patient whose treatment included an IDH1 peptide vaccine. These receptors all come from a man between 18 and 29 years old with glioma.

This clone was observed a single time. The chain uses TRBV4-3 and TRBJ1-4, with TRBD1 matching over 7 bases. The length of the CDR3 is 14 residues. V trimming: 0 bases; J trimming: 8 bases; junction bases outside the gene matches: 3. The germline V gene encodes CDR1 LGHNA and CDR2 YSLEER. This chain's CDR3 is CASSQDFRGEKLFF. DNA of the CDR3: TGCGCCAGCAGCCAAGATTTCAGGGGGGAAAAACTGTTTTTT.

This clone has more than one count but fewer than ten. This rearrangement joins TRBV13 to TRBJ1-2, with D unresolved. The CDR3 has 13 amino acids. Trimming took 4 bases from V and 0 from J, leaving 6 bases between them. Germline CDR1 and CDR2: PRHDT and FYEKMQ (reference sequence). The CDR3 region is CASSSEPNYGYTF. The CDR3 DNA reads TGTGCCAGCAGCTCTGAGCCTAACTATGGCTACACCTTC.

The rearrangement uses TRBV27 and TRBJ2-1, with 11 bases identical to TRBD2. The CDR3 runs to 16 residues. The V segment lost 2 bases and the J segment 8 bases; nucleotides outside the gene matches: 8. CDR1 MNHEY and CDR2 SMNVEV come from the germline V gene (reference sequence). The CDR3 sequence is CASSLVRTSGFDEQFF. CDR3 DNA: TGTGCCAGCAGTTTAGTGAGGACTAGCGGGTTCGATGAGCAGTTCTTC.

The rearrangement joins TRBV6-6 to TRBJ2-5, with D uncertain. The V gene's germline CDR1 is MNHNY and CDR2 SVGAGI (reference sequence). CDR3 size: 10 residues. V lost 5 bases to trimming and J lost 2 bases, with 0 bases between them. For the CDR3, the DNA is TGTGCCAGCAGTCAAGAGACCCAGTACTTC. Translated, it gives CASSQETQYF.

The table lists this clone with a count of one. The chain couples TRBV30 to TRBJ1-2; D may be TRBD1 (5 bases). The ends were cut back, 6 bases at V and 4 bases at J, with 21 bases in the middle. Per the germline V gene, CDR1 is GTSNPN and CDR2 is SVGIG (reference sequence). CDR3 length equals 15 residues. CDR3 protein: CACETGTLTLYGYTF. The DNA of the CDR3 is TGTGCCTGCGAAACCGGGACCTTAACCCTCTATGGCTACACCTTC.

This clone was observed a single time. The chain employs TRBV9 and TRBJ1-4, with a weak D call TRBD1 (5 bases). V gave up 4 bases and J gave up 7 bases, with 14 bases separating them. The CDR3 loop spans 14 amino acids. Germline V gives CDR1 SGDLS, CDR2 YYNGEE. In nucleotides, the CDR3 is TGTGCCAGCAGCCGAGGGGCAAAGGTTGAAAAACTGTTTTTT. Its protein product is CASSRGAKVEKLFF.

This chain uses TRBV30 with TRBJ2-3, with a weak D call TRBD2 (6 bases). This CDR3 spans 14 amino acids. Deletions cut 1 base from V and 8 bases from J, with 16 bases between. Looked up from germline, CDR1 is GTSNPN and CDR2 is SVGIG (reference sequence). CDR3 sequence (DNA): TGTGCCTGGAGTGGAAGTAGCGGACCAGGTACGCAGTATTTT. Translation gives CAWSGSSGPGTQYF. Full variable domain (missing parts from reference TRBV30 and TRBJ2-3): SQTIHQWPATLVQPVGSPLSLECTVEGTSNPNLYWYRQAAGRGLQLLFYSVGIGQISSEVPQNLSASRPQDRQFILSSKKLLLSDSGFYLCAWSGSSGPGTQYFGPGTRLTVL.

J is TRBJ1-3 and V is TRBV18; the D gene is possibly TRBD1 (6 bases). Per germline, CDR1 KGHSH and CDR2 LQKENI. V gave up 6 bases and J gave up 0 bases, with 12 bases separating them. The CDR3 runs 15 residues. The CDR3 reads CASSPTGVSGNTIYF. Here the CDR3 DNA reads TGTGCCAGCTCGCCGACAGGAGTCTCTGGAAACACCATATATTTT.

The chain joins TRBV27 to TRBJ2-1, with 10 bases lining up with TRBD2. V lost 6 bases and J lost 10; bases outside the gene matches: 9. The CDR3 totals 14 residues. CDR1 and CDR2 (germline): MNHEY, SMNVEV (reference sequence). The CDR3 is CASRLAGQLREQFF. As DNA, the CDR3 is TGTGCCAGCAGACTAGCGGGGCAACTAAGAGAGCAGTTCTTC.

This clone was observed a few times. The chain links TRBV6-5 to TRBJ1-5; D might be TRBD1 (6 bases). The CDR3 consists of 13 residues. The germline CDR1 and CDR2 sequences are MNHEY and SVGAGI. V was shortened by 5 bases and J by 5 bases, with 10 bases between the two germline ends. The CDR3 DNA reads TGTGCCAGCAGTACGGACAGCCATCAGCCCCAGCATTTT. Encoded protein: CASSTDSHQPQHF.